One sample yielded the 10 T cell receptor beta chains listed below, sequenced in a study of cytomegalovirus exposure and HLA in healthy donors. Primers included in the PCR were 60 Vbeta and 13 Jbeta primers. Some clones are missing from TCRdb's copy, which holds only in-frame ones; the method was immunoSEQ multiplex PCR. The sample has about 130,000 clones; 60% to 85% are singletons. The sequencing input was PBMCs. The receptors come from a woman under 30 in good health and CMV-seronegative.

The chain has TRBV6-6 and TRBJ2-7, with a weak D call TRBD1 (6 bases). The V end was cut by 7 bases, the J end by 5 bases, with 12 bases between. Germline V CDR1 and CDR2: MNHNY, SVGAGI (reference sequence). The CDR3 spans 12 residues. In DNA, the CDR3 is TGTGCCAGCAAGGGGGTTGGGGACGAGCAGTACTTC. Its protein product is CASKGVGDEQYF.

This clone showed up just once. The V and J genes are TRBV29-1 and TRBJ2-1; 10 positions agree with TRBD2. V lost 7 bases, J lost 6 bases, and 9 bases stayed unmatched. The CDR3 is 14 amino acids. Germline V lookup: CDR1 SQVTM, CDR2 ANQGSEA. The CDR3 region is CSGRGTSESNEQFF. DNA for the CDR3: TGCAGCGGTCGAGGGACTAGCGAGAGCAATGAGCAGTTCTTC.

This clone was recorded a few times. The gene calls are TRBV18 and TRBJ1-5; 7 nucleotides agree with TRBD1. The J segment lost 4 bases and the V segment lost 3 bases, leaving 6 bases of the junction unmatched. This CDR3 contains 15 residues. Germline-derived CDR1 and CDR2 are KGHSH and LQKENI. The CDR3 bases are TGTGCCAGCTCACCGGGGGGACAGCCGAATCAGCCCCAGCATTTT. The encoded protein is CASSPGGQPNQPQHF.

The rearrangement links TRBV30 to TRBJ1-3, with TRBD1 as a possible D gene (6 bases). CDR3 size: 15 residues. The V gene's germline CDR1 is GTSNPN and CDR2 SVGIG (reference sequence). Trimming cost V 0 bases and J 4 bases, with 13 bases left between them. The CDR3 DNA sequence: TGTGCCTGGAGTGTACGGGCAGGGGAAGGAAACACCATATATTTT. This translates into CAWSVRAGEGNTIYF.

This clone was counted only a few times. The V and J genes are TRBV5-4 and TRBJ2-2; D may be TRBD2 (6 bases). The V gene lost 4 bases and the J gene lost 1 base, with 11 bases spanning the gap. CDR1 and CDR2 from the germline V gene are SGHNT and YYREEE (reference sequence). CDR3 length: 15 residues. This chain's CDR3 is CASSPWGENTGELFF. CDR3 nucleotides: TGTGCCAGCAGCCCGTGGGGGGAGAACACCGGGGAGCTGTTTTTT. The variable domain in full, completed from reference TRBV5-4 and TRBJ2-2, reads ETGVTQSPTHLIKTRGQQVTLRCSSQSGHNTVSWYQQALGQGPQFIFQYYREEENGRGNFPPRFSGLQFPNYSSELNVNALELDDSALYLCASSPWGENTGELFFGEGSRLTVL.

The gene calls are TRBV6-1 and TRBJ2-1; 10 bases align to TRBD1. V lost 6 bases to trimming and J lost 8 bases; unmatched junction nucleotides: 7. The CDR3 has 14 residues. CDR1 and CDR2 from the germline V gene are MNHNS and SASEGT. CDR3 protein: CASRTGTGADEQFF. In DNA, the CDR3 is TGTGCCAGCAGAACCGGGACAGGGGCGGATGAGCAGTTCTTC.

Comment on this clone: At one end, the junction sequence differs from germline, possibly due to a read error. The chain recombines TRBV29-1 with TRBJ1-2; 7 bases are shared with TRBD1. Germline CDR1 is SQVTM and CDR2 is ANQGSEA. CDR3 length equals 13 residues. The chain's CDR3 is CSVTSGTAYSYTF. Here the CDR3 DNA reads TGCAGCGTTACATCCGGGACAGCCTATAGCTACACCTTC.

The chain joins TRBV29-1 to TRBJ2-1, with 12 nucleotides matching TRBD2. The CDR3 is 16 residues long. CDR1 and CDR2 from the germline V gene are SQVTM and ANQGSEA. After removal of 6 bases from V and 9 bases from J, the junction contained 15 bases not matched to a gene. The CDR3, as DNA: TGCAGCGTCCCCGCCCCTAGCGGGAGGGCCGGTGGTGAGCAGTTCTTC. It is translated as CSVPAPSGRAGGEQFF.

The V and J genes are TRBV5-1 and TRBJ1-2, with a weak D call TRBD1 (6 bases). Per the germline V gene, CDR1 is SGHRS and CDR2 is YFSETQ. V lost 0 bases, J lost 8 bases, and 8 bases lay in between. The CDR3 is 12 residues long. The CDR3 sequence is CASSLEGGGYTF. The CDR3 DNA sequence: TGCGCCAGCAGCTTGGAAGGGGGAGGCTACACCTTC.

The gene calls are TRBV18 and TRBJ2-1; D might be TRBD2 (6 bases). With 5 bases removed from V and 5 bases from J, the gap between germline ends came to 10 bases. The germline gives CDR1 KGHSH, CDR2 LQKENI. The CDR3 is 13 amino acids. DNA for the CDR3: TGTGCCAGCTCAAAGACGGGGGACAATGAGCAGTTCTTC. This encodes CASSKTGDNEQFF.